This T cell receptor (beta chain) stems from a study of T cell changes during pregnancy in multiple sclerosis. The CDR3 totals 13 residues. V lost 4 bases and J lost 13, with 22 bases in between. Germline CDR1 is SQVTM and CDR2 is ANQGSEA. Some clones are missing from TCRdb's copy, which holds only in-frame ones; the method was immunoSEQ multiplex PCR. The sample lists roughly 29,000 clones, 93% occurring once. This chain joins TRBV29-1 and TRBJ1-2; maybe TRBD1 (5 bases). The origin of this receptor is a female donor with multiple sclerosis, enrolled in a pregnancy study. The source was CD4+ T cells from peripheral blood mononuclear cells, collected after pregnancy. The chain's CDR3 is CSVGYFGGRSPTF. The CDR3 coding sequence is TGCAGCGTTGGGTATTTTGGGGGGAGGAGTCCCACCTTC.